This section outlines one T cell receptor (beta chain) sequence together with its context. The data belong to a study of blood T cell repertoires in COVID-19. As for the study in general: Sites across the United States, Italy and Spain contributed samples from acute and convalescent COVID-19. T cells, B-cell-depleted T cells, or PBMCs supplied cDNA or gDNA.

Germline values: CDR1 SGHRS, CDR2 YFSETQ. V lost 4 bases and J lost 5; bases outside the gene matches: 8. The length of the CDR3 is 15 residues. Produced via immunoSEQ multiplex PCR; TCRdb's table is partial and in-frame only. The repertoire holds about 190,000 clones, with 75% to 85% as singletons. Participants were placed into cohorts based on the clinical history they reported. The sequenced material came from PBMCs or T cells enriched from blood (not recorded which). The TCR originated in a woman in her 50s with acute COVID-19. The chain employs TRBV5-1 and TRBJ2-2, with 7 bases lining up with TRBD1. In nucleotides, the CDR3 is TGCGCCAGCAGCACGGTAGTACAGGGGACCGGGGAGCTGTTTTTT. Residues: CASSTVVQGTGELFF.